A selection of T cell receptor beta chains follows, all from one sample in a study of blood T cell repertoires in COVID-19. The table came from immunoSEQ multiplex PCR; TCRdb's copy has only in-frame clones and leaves some out. The sample lists around 150,000 clones; more than 70% were seen once. The sequenced sample was peripheral blood. These receptors originate from a man in his sixties with acute or convalescent COVID-19. Both conserved end residues are trimmed from each CDR3. D genes are given only for firm matches.

J gene	V gene	D gene	CDR3 protein
TRBJ1-5	TRBV30	-	AWGMNQPQH
TRBJ1-4	TRBV7-9	TRBD1	ASRSGTGGEKLF
TRBJ1-4	TRBV4-3	-	ASSQEGARNEKLF
TRBJ2-6	TRBV5-1	-	ASEPGSGANVLT
TRBJ1-6	TRBV6-4	-	ASSAGYNSPLH
TRBJ1-3	TRBV4-2	-	ASSQDPRFVSGNTIY
TRBJ2-7	TRBV21-1	-	ASSKVRSRGRAAYEQY
TRBJ1-1	TRBV5-6	-	ASSQTGNMNTEAF
TRBJ1-6	TRBV2	TRBD1	ASRGQNSPLH
TRBJ2-7	TRBV2	-	ASSGGEISEQY
TRBJ2-1	TRBV7-3	TRBD1	ASSLNGGQGVLAGRYNEQF
TRBJ2-3	TRBV25-1	TRBD2	ASSEGVAGGNTDTQY
TRBJ2-5	TRBV5-8	TRBD2	ASSTGLAGGQETQY
TRBJ1-2	TRBV14	-	ASSQDQGYYGYT
TRBJ1-6	TRBV7-2	TRBD1	AGRTGGNSPLH
TRBJ2-3	TRBV27	TRBD2	ASKGSAGGAADTQY
TRBJ2-2	TRBV12-5	-	ASGLVLGRVRAGELF
TRBJ1-3	TRBV19	-	ASSSRTGNTIY
TRBJ1-2	TRBV6-6	TRBD1	ASSPRQGVSMNHYGYT
TRBJ1-6	TRBV3-1/TRBV3-2	TRBD1	ASSQGGRGQSTPLH
TRBJ1-1	TRBV4-2	-	ASKGGQDIRGTEAF
TRBJ2-1	TRBV24-1	TRBD2	ATSDLSSGGLNEQF
TRBJ2-1	TRBV30	TRBD1	AWSDDRAYNEQF
TRBJ1-4	TRBV2	TRBD1	ASRGQAATNEKLF
TRBJ1-5	TRBV10-2	-	ASSDSYSNQPQH
TRBJ1-2	TRBV7-9	-	ASSSFLGGGYT
TRBJ2-5	TRBV7-2	TRBD1	ASSLVRDRGRPQY